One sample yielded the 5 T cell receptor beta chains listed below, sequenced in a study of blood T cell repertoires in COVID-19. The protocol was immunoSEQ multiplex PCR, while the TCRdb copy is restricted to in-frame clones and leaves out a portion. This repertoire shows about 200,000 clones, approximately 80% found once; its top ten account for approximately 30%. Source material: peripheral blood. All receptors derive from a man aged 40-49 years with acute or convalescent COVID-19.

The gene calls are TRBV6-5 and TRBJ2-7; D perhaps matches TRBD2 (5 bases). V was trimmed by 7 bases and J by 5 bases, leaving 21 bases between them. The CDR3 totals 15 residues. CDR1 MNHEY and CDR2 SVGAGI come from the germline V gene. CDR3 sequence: CASTSPPDLIDEQYF. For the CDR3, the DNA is TGTGCCAGCACGAGTCCCCCGGACTTAATCGACGAGCAGTACTTC.

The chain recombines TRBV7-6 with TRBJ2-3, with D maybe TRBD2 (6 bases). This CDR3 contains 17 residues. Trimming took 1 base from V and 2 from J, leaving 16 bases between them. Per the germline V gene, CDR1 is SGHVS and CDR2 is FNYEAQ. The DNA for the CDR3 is TGTGCCAGCAGCTTAGTCCCTCTTAGCGGATACACAGATACGCAGTATTTT. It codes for CASSLVPLSGYTDTQYF.

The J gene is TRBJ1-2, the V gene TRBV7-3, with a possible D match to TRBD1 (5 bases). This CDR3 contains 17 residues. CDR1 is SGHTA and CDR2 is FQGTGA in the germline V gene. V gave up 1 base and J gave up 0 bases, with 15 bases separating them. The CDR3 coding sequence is TGTGCCAGCAGCTTAAACCCACCTGGGGCCTCTAACTATGGCTACACCTTC. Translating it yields CASSLNPPGASNYGYTF.

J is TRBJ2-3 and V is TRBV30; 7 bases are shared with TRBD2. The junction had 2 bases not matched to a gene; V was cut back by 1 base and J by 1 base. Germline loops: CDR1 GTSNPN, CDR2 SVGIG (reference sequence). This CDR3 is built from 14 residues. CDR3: CAWSGSGGTDTQYF. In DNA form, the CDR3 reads TGTGCCTGGAGTGGAAGCGGGGGCACAGATACGCAGTATTTT.

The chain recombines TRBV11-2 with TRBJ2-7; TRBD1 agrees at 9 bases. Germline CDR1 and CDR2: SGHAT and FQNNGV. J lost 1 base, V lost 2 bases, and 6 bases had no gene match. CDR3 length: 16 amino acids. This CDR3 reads CASSLLGTGRSYEQYF. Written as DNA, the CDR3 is TGTGCCAGCAGCTTACTAGGGACAGGGCGTTCCTACGAGCAGTACTTC.